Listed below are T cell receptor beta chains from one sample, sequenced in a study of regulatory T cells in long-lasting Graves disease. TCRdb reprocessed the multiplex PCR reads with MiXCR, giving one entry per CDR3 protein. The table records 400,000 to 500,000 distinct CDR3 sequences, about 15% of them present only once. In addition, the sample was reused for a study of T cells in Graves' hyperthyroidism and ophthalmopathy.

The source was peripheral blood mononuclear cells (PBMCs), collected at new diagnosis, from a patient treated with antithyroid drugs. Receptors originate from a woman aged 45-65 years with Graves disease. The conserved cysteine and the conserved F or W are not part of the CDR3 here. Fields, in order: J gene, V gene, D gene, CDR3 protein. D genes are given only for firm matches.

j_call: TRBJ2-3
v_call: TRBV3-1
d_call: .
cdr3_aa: ASSHEIDTQY

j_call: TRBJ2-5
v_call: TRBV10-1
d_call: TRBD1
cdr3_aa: ASSPDRGWQETQY

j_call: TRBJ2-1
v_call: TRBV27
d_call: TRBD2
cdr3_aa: ASSLSRGLAGGYEQF

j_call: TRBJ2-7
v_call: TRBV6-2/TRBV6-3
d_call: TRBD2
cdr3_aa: ASSPPPGLGYEQY

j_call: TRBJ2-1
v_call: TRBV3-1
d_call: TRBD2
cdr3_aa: ASSHLREDNYNEQF

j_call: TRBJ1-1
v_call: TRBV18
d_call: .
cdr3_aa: ASSPHPPGTKLSTEAF

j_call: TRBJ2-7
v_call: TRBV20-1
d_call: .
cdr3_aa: SARGASYEQY

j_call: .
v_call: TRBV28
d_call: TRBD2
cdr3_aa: ASRTSGRAGYEQY

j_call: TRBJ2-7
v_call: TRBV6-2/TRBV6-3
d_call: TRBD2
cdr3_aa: ASSYDGAGGPYEQY

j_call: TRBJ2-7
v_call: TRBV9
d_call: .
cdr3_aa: ASSPTTEAYEQY

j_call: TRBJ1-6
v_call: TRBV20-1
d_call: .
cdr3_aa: SARDGSTRGTVNSALH

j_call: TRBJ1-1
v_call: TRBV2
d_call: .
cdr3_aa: ASSPGLVGTEAF

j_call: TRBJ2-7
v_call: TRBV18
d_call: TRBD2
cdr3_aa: ASSPSLTGGPLEQY

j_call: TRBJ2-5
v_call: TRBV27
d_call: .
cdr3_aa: ASSFQGIGTQY

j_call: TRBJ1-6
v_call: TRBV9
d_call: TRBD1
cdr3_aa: ASSPWTGPNSPLH

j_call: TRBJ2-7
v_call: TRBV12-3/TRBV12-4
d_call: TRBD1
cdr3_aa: ASSGQGVYEQY

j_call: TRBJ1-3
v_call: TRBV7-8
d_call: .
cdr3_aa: ASLKGQTLLSAGNTIY

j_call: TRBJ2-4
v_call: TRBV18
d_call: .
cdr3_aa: ASSPPGALWHIQY

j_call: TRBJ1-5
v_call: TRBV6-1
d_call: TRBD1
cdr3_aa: ASSRVGDRVAWPQH

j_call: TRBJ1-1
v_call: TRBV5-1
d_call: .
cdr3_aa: ASSLRRGDTEAF

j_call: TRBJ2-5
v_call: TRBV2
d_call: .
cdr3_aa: ASDGSQETQY

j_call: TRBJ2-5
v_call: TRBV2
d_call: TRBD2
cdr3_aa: ASRAFSGGYQETQY

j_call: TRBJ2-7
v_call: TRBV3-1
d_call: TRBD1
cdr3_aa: ASSHGTGGFYEQY